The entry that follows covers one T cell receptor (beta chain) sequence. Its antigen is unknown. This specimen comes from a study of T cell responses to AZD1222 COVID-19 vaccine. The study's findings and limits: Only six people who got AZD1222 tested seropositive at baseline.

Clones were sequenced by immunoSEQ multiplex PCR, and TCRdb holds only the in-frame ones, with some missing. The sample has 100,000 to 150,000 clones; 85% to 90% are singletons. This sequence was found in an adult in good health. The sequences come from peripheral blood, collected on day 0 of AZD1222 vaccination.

In nucleotides, the CDR3 is TGTGCCAGTAGTATAGATCCCGGGAGGGCCGACGAGCAGTACTTC. Translation gives CASSIDPGRADEQYF. V usage is TRBV19 and J usage is TRBJ2-7, with 8 bases aligning to TRBD2. There are 15 residues in the CDR3. Germline-derived CDR1 and CDR2 are LNHDA and SQIVND (reference sequence). J gave up 5 bases and V 0 bases, and 6 bases lay outside the gene matches. Using reference TRBV19 and TRBJ2-7 for the parts outside the CDR3, the full variable domain is DGGITQSPKYLFRKEGQNVTLSCEQNLNHDAMYWYRQDPGQGLRLIYYSQIVNDFQKGDIAEGYSVSREKKESFPLTVTSAQKNPTAFYLCASSIDPGRADEQYFGPGTRLTVT.